Below, 8 T cell receptor beta chains from the same sample are listed, as sequenced in a study of blood T cell repertoires in COVID-19. Sequenced by immunoSEQ multiplex PCR; TCRdb stores in-frame clones only, minus some. The sample contains 300,000 to 450,000 clones, about 85% of which appear only once. The sample consisted of peripheral blood. The origin of the receptors is a woman between 18 and 29 years old with acute or convalescent COVID-19.

This clone has more than one count but fewer than ten. The chain combines TRBV13 with TRBJ1-3, with D possibly matching TRBD1 (5 bases). CDR1 is PRHDT and CDR2 is FYEKMQ in the germline V gene (reference sequence). There are 14 residues in the CDR3. Deletions cut 3 bases from V and 6 bases from J, with 12 bases between. The CDR3 DNA sequence: TGTGCCAGCAGCTTTTTCAGGGTGGAAAACACCATATATTTT. This sequence encodes CASSFFRVENTIYF.

V usage is TRBV5-1 and J usage is TRBJ1-6; tentative D call: TRBD1 (6 bases). Germline V gene sequence: CDR1 SGHRS, CDR2 YFSETQ. This CDR3 has 17 amino acids. With 1 base removed from V and 0 bases from J, the gap between germline ends came to 11 bases. The CDR3, as DNA: TGCGCCAGCAGCTTGATCACAGGGAGCTCCTATAATTCACCCCTCCACTTT. It yields the protein CASSLITGSSYNSPLHF.

V and J are TRBV28 and TRBJ2-7; 9 positions match TRBD2. This CDR3 has 14 amino acids. V trimming: 6 bases; J trimming: 2 bases; junction bases outside the gene matches: 5. Germline CDR1 reads MDHEN; CDR2 reads SYDVKM. This CDR3 reads CASRVAGGPYEQYF. Here the CDR3 DNA reads TGTGCCAGCAGGGTGGCGGGAGGGCCCTACGAGCAGTACTTC. The full variable domain, completed using reference TRBV28 and TRBJ2-7, is DVKVTQSSRYLVKRTGEKVFLECVQDMDHENMFWYRQDPGLGLRLIYFSYDVKMKEKGDIPEGYSVSREKKERFSLILESASTNQTSMYLCASRVAGGPYEQYFGPGTRLTVT.

In nucleotides, the CDR3 is TGTGCCAGCAGCTCTGCTCGGGACACGCACGAGACCCAGTACTTC. Amino acid sequence: CASSSARDTHETQYF. V is TRBV9 and J is TRBJ2-5; D perhaps matches TRBD1 (6 bases). In germline, CDR1 is SGDLS, CDR2 YYNGEE. Trimming took 4 bases from V and 5 from J, leaving 18 bases between them. The CDR3 sequence is 15 residues long.

The chain combines TRBV28 with TRBJ1-2; D unclear. Germline V lookup: CDR1 MDHEN, CDR2 SYDVKM. CDR3 length: 15 amino acids. With 1 base removed from V and 4 bases from J, the gap between germline ends came to 13 bases. The DNA for the CDR3 is TGTGCCAGCAGTTTATCCGCTTCGGGGAGCTATGGCTACACCTTC. Translated: CASSLSASGSYGYTF.

The gene calls are TRBV19 and TRBJ2-7; 9 positions agree with TRBD1. The CDR3 has 14 residues. V lost 3 bases, J lost 6 bases, and 6 bases stayed unmatched. Germline lookup yields CDR1 LNHDA and CDR2 SQIVND (reference sequence). CDR3 loop: CASSIGTGLGEQYF. The CDR3 DNA follows: TGTGCCAGTAGTATCGGGACAGGGTTGGGCGAGCAGTACTTC.

The rearrangement links TRBV5-1 to TRBJ2-2; 7 nucleotides align to TRBD1. The CDR3 runs 18 residues. V dropped 0 bases and J dropped 1; count of bases not matched to a gene: 9. The germline CDR1 and CDR2 sequences are SGHRS and YFSETQ. The chain's CDR3 is CASSLGQGNPRNTGELFF. The CDR3 DNA sequence: TGCGCCAGCAGCTTGGGACAGGGAAATCCAAGGAACACCGGGGAGCTGTTTTTT.

The rearrangement uses TRBV5-1 and TRBJ2-5; D not resolved. This CDR3 is 13 amino acids long. Trimming took 0 bases from V and 3 from J, leaving 6 bases between them. The germline V gene encodes CDR1 SGHRS and CDR2 YFSETQ. CDR3 sequence (DNA): TGCGCCAGCAGCTTGGTTTCTGAAGAGACCCAGTACTTC. It encodes CASSLVSEETQYF.